This T cell receptor beta chain originates from a study of shared clonotypes between healthy human individuals. The trim removed 5 bases at V and 7 bases at J, leaving 6 bases unmatched. Per germline, CDR1 SGHAT and CDR2 FQNNGV. This CDR3 spans 15 amino acids. CD45RA-negative memory and CD45RA+ naive subsets were split from the CD4+ cells. The table came from immunoSEQ multiplex PCR; TCRdb's copy has only in-frame clones and leaves some out. Of approximately 530,000 clones listed, about 96% are singletons. Specimen: naive CD4+ T cells sorted from blood. Subset denoted: CD45RA+ positively selected. The TCR originated in a woman younger than 45 in good health. The rearrangement links TRBV11-2 to TRBJ2-1, with TRBD2 matching over 12 bases. CDR3 in DNA: TGTGCCAGCAGCCTGACTAGCGGGAGTCGGAATGAGCAGTTCTTC. This gives the protein CASSLTSGSRNEQFF.